One T cell receptor (beta chain) is described in this entry. Authors' data handling: Reference gene primer amplification gave nucleated cell count estimates. Clones were sequenced by immunoSEQ multiplex PCR, and TCRdb holds only the in-frame ones, with some missing. V and J calls and clone size come straight from that table; D and trimming were deduced from the DNA. The table has over 100,000 clones, about 89% seen once. Germline V gene lookup returns CDR1 LGHDT and CDR2 YNNKEL (reference sequence). Trimming took 1 base from V and 4 from J, leaving 16 bases between them. CDR3 length: 16 residues. These data belong to a study of blood T cell repertoires in COVID-19. Study-wide background: Whether acute or convalescent, the COVID-19 samples came from the United States, Italy and Spain. Sources were T cells, B-cell-depleted T cells, or PBMCs; the material itself was cDNA or gDNA.

The TCR comes from a man aged 35 to 55 with acute or convalescent COVID-19. J is TRBJ2-5 and V is TRBV3-1 (or the pseudogene TRBV3-2), with D perhaps matching TRBD1 (8 bases). The sequenced sample consisted of peripheral blood. CDR3: CASSQVQGGVGETQYF. Here the CDR3 DNA reads TGTGCCAGCAGCCAAGTACAGGGGGGGGTAGGAGAGACCCAGTACTTC.